What follows is one TCR beta chain and its context. Its specificity is unknown. The sample belongs to a study of response to subunit inactivated influenza vaccine. Whole-study findings and limits: It was suggested by the authors that few new T cells are recruited by each seasonal influenza vaccination.

Germline V gene data show CDR1 as LGHNA and CDR2 as YNFKEQ. The CDR3 length is 15 residues. The J segment lost 5 bases and the V segment lost 4 bases, leaving 10 bases of the junction unmatched. Via MiXCR, TCRdb re-called the RT-PCR reads, giving one row per CDR3 protein. The sample lists a few hundred thousand distinct CDR3 sequences, approximately 14% occurring once. The starting material was PBMCs from blood, obtained 12 days after vaccination. The TCR sequence derives from a man aged 50-59 years who received an inactivated influenza vaccine. The gene calls are TRBV4-2 and TRBJ2-7, with 8 positions matching TRBD1. CDR3 sequence reads: CASSPLGRGQDEQYF. The DNA for the CDR3 is TGTGCCAGCAGCCCCCTCGGCAGGGGGCAAGACGAGCAGTACTTC.